Listed below are T cell receptor beta chains from one sample, sequenced in a study of shared clonotypes between healthy human individuals. The assay was immunoSEQ multiplex PCR, and TCRdb's table has in-frame clones only and misses some. The profile shows 2 million to 2.5 million clones, just under 95% of them singletons. Input material: naive CD4+ T cells from PBMCs. These receptors all stem from a man younger than 35 in good health. Some clones in this sample may be carry-over from other donors' samples. CDR3s include the opening cysteine and the closing phenylalanine or tryptophan. A D gene is named only where the DNA matches it firmly. Not all rows give a size; the values are once, few, many and, for expanded clones, a class.

CDR3 length,D gene,V gene,clone size,J gene,CDR3 protein
15,TRBD2,TRBV9,few,TRBJ2-1,CASSASGNSYNEQFF
15,-,TRBV5-4,-,TRBJ2-3,CASSPQGHSTDTQYF
13,-,TRBV10-3,-,TRBJ1-3,CAIRQGTGNTIYF
13,-,TRBV30,-,TRBJ2-1,CAWGGRGENEQFF
14,-,TRBV5-1,-,TRBJ1-4,CASSLAGTNEKLFF
16,TRBD1,TRBV7-8,-,TRBJ1-6,CASSSTPGQGVSPLHF
12,-,TRBV19,-,TRBJ1-5,CASSIQYQPQHF
13,-,TRBV4-3,-,TRBJ1-5,CASSQQEDQPQHF
16,TRBD1,TRBV27,-,TRBJ2-7,CASSSLGTGVPYEQYF
17,-,TRBV4-2,once,TRBJ1-1,CASSQEIFREGGTEAFF
13,-,TRBV5-4,once,TRBJ1-2,CASSDESHYGYTF
15,-,TRBV7-2,-,TRBJ1-3,CASSLQPFSGNTIYF
14,TRBD1,TRBV5-1,-,TRBJ1-1,CASSPGTANTEAFF
16,-,TRBV30,-,TRBJ1-3,CAWSWIGSVPGNTIYF
12,-,TRBV29-1,few,TRBJ1-1,CSVDKQGDEAFF